A single sample is the source of the 18 T cell receptor beta chains below, sequenced in a study of blood T cell repertoires in COVID-19. Method: immunoSEQ multiplex PCR; TCRdb's copy keeps in-frame clones and lacks some. The top ten clones hold 6.3% of a sample with approximately 300,000 clones, 90% of them seen once. The source material was peripheral blood. These receptors all come from a woman in her forties or fifties with COVID-19, enrolled during active disease.

The chain carries TRBV18 and TRBJ2-1; 11 nucleotides line up with TRBD2. Germline assignment: CDR1 KGHSH and CDR2 LQKENI. This CDR3 has 16 amino acids. The junction had 6 bases not matched to a gene; V was cut back by 3 bases and J by 5 bases. The CDR3 reads CASSPQLAGADNEQFF. The CDR3 DNA is TGTGCCAGCTCACCCCAACTAGCGGGAGCGGACAATGAGCAGTTCTTC.

V usage is TRBV7-9 and J usage is TRBJ1-6; TRBD1 matches at 9 bases. CDR1 and CDR2 (germline): SEHNR, FQNEAQ (reference sequence). The CDR3 is made up of 15 amino acids. V was clipped by 4 bases and J by 5 bases; unmatched bases: 3. For the CDR3, the DNA is TGTGCCAGCAGCTATTGGGACAGGGATAATTCACCCCTCCACTTT. Translation: CASSYWDRDNSPLHF.

This chain uses TRBV12-3 or TRBV12-4 with TRBJ1-2, with 7 bases fitting TRBD1. Trimming removed 5 bases from V and 8 bases from J; junction bases left unmatched: 8. The CDR3 totals 13 residues. The CDR3 DNA is TGTGCCAGCAGTCAAATGACAGGGACGGGCTACACCTTC. This encodes CASSQMTGTGYTF.

This rearrangement joins TRBV7-5 to TRBJ2-2; the table assigns TRBD2, which was not confirmed against the DNA. TRBV7-5 is deemed a pseudogene. The CDR3 totals 16 residues. The CDR3 nucleotides are TGTGCCAGAAGCTTACGGAGACGAGCGAACACCGGGGAGCTGTTTTTT. Residues: CARSLRRRANTGELFF.

This chain links TRBV12-5 with TRBJ2-7, with 10 bases aligning to TRBD2. J was trimmed by 3 bases and V by 3 bases; bases with no gene match: 8. Germline V gene data show CDR1 as LGHNT and CDR2 as FRNRAP. The length of the CDR3 is 16 residues. In nucleotides, the CDR3 is TGTGCTAGTGGTTTTCCAGGACTAGCGGTTAGCTACGAGCAGTACTTC. Protein product: CASGFPGLAVSYEQYF.

This sequence joins TRBV7-6 and TRBJ2-3; possibly TRBD2 for D (5 bases). Germline V gene data show CDR1 as SGHVS and CDR2 as FNYEAQ. The CDR3 loop spans 12 amino acids. Trimming removed 7 bases from V and 2 bases from J, with 7 bases in between. CDR3 bases: TGTGCCAGCAATAGCGTCACAGATACGCAGTATTTT. Translated: CASNSVTDTQYF.

The chain is built from TRBV10-3 and TRBJ2-7; 7 nucleotides align to TRBD2. This CDR3 region has 12 residues. From germline, CDR1 is ENHRY and CDR2 SYGVKD. V shed 6 bases and J 3 bases; nucleotides not matched to a gene: 2. In DNA, the CDR3 is TGTGCCATCAGATCTAGCGGCTACGAGCAGTACTTC. Translation gives CAIRSSGYEQYF.

The chain has TRBV7-2 and TRBJ1-5; tentative D call: TRBD1 (6 bases). CDR3 size: 14 residues. CDR1 is SGHTA and CDR2 is FQGNSA in the germline V gene. Trimming stripped 5 bases from V and 2 bases from J, with 10 bases between. CDR3 sequence: CASSVQGGNQPQHF. The CDR3 DNA reads as TGTGCCAGCAGCGTACAGGGAGGCAATCAGCCCCAGCATTTT. Drawing the rest from reference TRBV7-2 and TRBJ1-5, the complete variable domain is GAGVSQSPSNKVTEKGKDVELRCDPISGHTALYWYRQSLGQGLEFLIYFQGNSAPDKSGLPSDRFSAERTGGSVSTLTIQRTQQEDSAVYLCASSVQGGNQPQHFGDGTRLSIL.

V usage is TRBV7-3 and J usage is TRBJ2-3; TRBD2 matches at 7 bases. The length of the CDR3 is 14 residues. In germline, CDR1 is SGHTA, CDR2 FQGTGA. Trimming removed 0 bases from V and 3 bases from J; junction bases left unmatched: 0. CDR3 DNA: TGTGCCAGCAGCTTAACGGGGGGGACAGATACGCAGTATTTT. Encoded protein: CASSLTGGTDTQYF. Full variable domain (remainder filled in from reference TRBV7-3 and TRBJ2-3): GAGVSQTPSNKVTEKGKYVELRCDPISGHTALYWYRQSLGQGPEFLIYFQGTGAADDSGLPNDRFFAVRPEGSVSTLKIQRTERGDSAVYLCASSLTGGTDTQYFGPGTRLTVL.

This clone has a single count. The chain links TRBV7-9 to TRBJ1-1; D is perhaps TRBD1 (5 bases). Germline loops: CDR1 SEHNR, CDR2 FQNEAQ (reference sequence). The length of the CDR3 is 14 residues. V shed 5 bases and J shed 0 bases, with 10 bases lying between them. CDR3: CASSLGAVNTEAFF. The CDR3, as DNA: TGTGCCAGCAGCCTAGGGGCCGTGAACACTGAAGCTTTCTTT. Full variable domain (outside the CDR3, taken from reference TRBV7-9 and TRBJ1-1): DTGVSQNPRHKITKRGQNVTFRCDPISEHNRLYWYRQTLGQGPEFLTYFQNEAQLEKSRLLSDRFSAERPKGSFSTLEIQRTEQGDSAMYLCASSLGAVNTEAFFGQGTRLTVV.

The V gene is TRBV29-1, the J gene TRBJ1-6; D unresolved. This CDR3 has 11 amino acids. Per germline, CDR1 SQVTM and CDR2 ANQGSEA. The V and J ends lost 7 bases and 15 bases respectively, with 16 bases between them. The CDR3 sequence: CSAGNRSLLHF. CDR3 DNA: TGCAGCGCGGGAAACCGGAGCCTCCTCCACTTT.

This clone has only one observation. J is TRBJ1-2 and V is TRBV7-8; TRBD1 matches at 9 bases. Per germline, CDR1 SGHVS and CDR2 FQNEAQ. The CDR3 spans 15 residues. The V and J ends lost 1 base and 7 bases, in that order; junction bases with no gene match: 7. The CDR3 sequence: CASSLVTGGLGGYTF. The CDR3 bases are TGTGCCAGCAGCTTAGTAACAGGGGGCCTAGGTGGCTACACCTTC.

The rearrangement links TRBV6-5 to TRBJ2-7, with TRBD1 matching 9 bases. The CDR3 covers 15 residues. Germline V gene lookup returns CDR1 MNHEY and CDR2 SVGAGI. V lost 6 bases, J lost 2 bases, and 8 bases stayed unmatched. The CDR3: CASSADRGITYEQYF. CDR3 in DNA: TGTGCCAGCAGCGCCGACAGGGGGATTACCTACGAGCAGTACTTC.

The rearrangement links TRBV30 to TRBJ2-3; weak D call: TRBD2 (6 bases). Germline values: CDR1 GTSNPN, CDR2 SVGIG (reference sequence). The CDR3 sequence is 14 residues long. Here the CDR3 DNA reads TGTGTGTCGGTTAAGGGACTGAGCACAGATACGCAGTATTTT. Translating it yields CVSVKGLSTDTQYF.

V and J are TRBV5-6 and TRBJ1-1; tentative D call: TRBD1 (6 bases). V was shortened by 0 bases and J by 2 bases, with 11 bases between the two germline ends. Germline loops: CDR1 SGHDT, CDR2 YYEEEE. The CDR3 is 15 residues long. CDR3 in amino acids: CASSLGQVKNTEAFF. CDR3 coding DNA: TGTGCCAGCAGCTTGGGACAGGTGAAAAACACTGAAGCTTTCTTT.

The table lists this clone with a count of one. The chain is built from TRBV27 and TRBJ2-1; TRBD1 matches 8 bases. CDR3 size: 16 residues. V trimming: 1 base; J trimming: 2 bases; junction bases outside the gene matches: 4. Germline assignment: CDR1 MNHEY and CDR2 SMNVEV (reference sequence). The CDR3 region is CASSLFAGGAYNEQFF. The CDR3 DNA reads as TGTGCCAGCAGTTTATTCGCAGGGGGCGCCTACAATGAGCAGTTCTTC.

The V gene is TRBV3-1 (or the pseudogene TRBV3-2), the J gene TRBJ1-1, with 10 bases matching TRBD1. The CDR3 sequence is 14 residues long. V lost 3 bases and J lost 5; bases outside the gene matches: 3. CDR1 is LGHDT and CDR2 is YNNKEL in the germline V gene (reference sequence). The CDR3 coding sequence is TGTGCCAGCAGCCAGCCGGGACAGGGGACTGAAGCTTTCTTT. Translating it yields CASSQPGQGTEAFF.

This clone was seen just once. The CDR3 protein is CASSYSGPWDTEAFF. Written as DNA, the CDR3 is TGTGCCAGCAGTTACTCGGGGCCATGGGACACTGAAGCTTTCTTT. V is TRBV6-5 and J is TRBJ1-1; a possible D gene is TRBD1 (5 bases). The length of the CDR3 is 15 residues. Germline CDR1 is MNHEY and CDR2 is SVGAGI. Trimming cost V 0 bases and J 3 bases, with 11 bases left between them.